A selection of T cell receptor beta chains follows, all from one sample in a study of T cell clonotyping in hematopoietic cell transplantation. Only in-frame clones appear in the TCRdb table, and some are missing; sequencing was by immunoSEQ multiplex PCR. This table has about 9,500 clones, over 85% appearing once. Here the sequenced sample was PBMCs, taken 100 days after allogeneic stem cell transplant. The source is a male patient between 45 and 60 years old who had an allogeneic stem cell transplant from a related donor, so T cells may come from the graft donor. Some clones in this sample may be carry-over from other donors' samples. CDR3s include the opening cysteine and the closing phenylalanine or tryptophan. A D gene is named only where the DNA matches it firmly. Clone size is shown for a subset of rows, as once, few, many or a class of expanded clone.

V	size	length	D	J	CDR3	DNA
TRBV28	.	11	.	TRBJ1-4	CASSRNEKLFF	TGTGCCAGCAGCAGAAATGAAAAACTGTTTTTT
TRBV7-8	.	13	.	TRBJ1-2	CASGTGTRGDGGF	TGTGCCAGCGGGACCGGGACAAGGGGGGACGGTGGCTTC
TRBV30	.	14	TRBD1	TRBJ1-2	CAWRGQGANFRYTF	TGTGCCTGGAGAGGTCAGGGGGCGAATTTTCGCTACACCTTC
TRBV14	.	13	.	TRBJ2-5	CASSQDIGKAQYF	TGTGCCAGCAGCCAAGATATAGGGAAGGCCCAGTACTTC
TRBV12-5	.	13	.	TRBJ2-1	CASGLVLGREQFF	TGTGCTAGTGGTTTGGTACTAGGCCGGGAGCAGTTCTTC
TRBV19	.	14	TRBD1	TRBJ1-2	CASRLTGNLFGYTF	TGTGCCAGTAGATTGACAGGGAATCTCTTTGGCTACACCTTC
TRBV7-3	few	14	TRBD2	TRBJ2-2	CASSLTSGSWELFF	TGTGCCAGCAGCTTAACTAGCGGGAGTTGGGAGCTGTTTTTT
TRBV5-1	.	14	.	TRBJ2-7	CASSSPGTSYEQYF	TGCGCCAGCAGCTCCCCCGGGACCTCGTACGAGCAGTACTTC
TRBV7-8	.	15	.	TRBJ2-5	CASSLVRSDGETQYF	TGTGCCAGCAGCTTAGTCCGCTCGGACGGAGAGACCCAGTACTTC
TRBV7-9	.	14	.	TRBJ2-3	CASSHRLFGDTQYF	TGTGCCAGCAGCCACCGGTTGTTTGGAGATACGCAGTATTTT
TRBV18	.	16	TRBD2	TRBJ2-1	CASSRPGTSSPNEQFF	TGTGCCAGCTCACGGCCCGGGACTAGTTCCCCAAATGAGCAGTTCTTC
TRBV5-1	.	12	.	TRBJ1-1	CASSLQPDEAFF	TGCGCCAGCAGCTTGCAGCCCGATGAAGCTTTCTTT
TRBV7-8	.	17	.	TRBJ2-7	CASSPGARAQTTYEQYF	TGTGCCAGCAGCCCCGGGGCGAGAGCCCAAACAACCTACGAGCAGTACTTC
TRBV28	once	16	TRBD1	TRBJ2-7	CASTKLGGQGVHEQYF	TGTGCCAGCACCAAACTGGGGGGACAGGGTGTGCACGAGCAGTACTTC
TRBV6-4	.	16	TRBD2	TRBJ2-3	CASSKTSGGSTDTQYF	TGTGCCAGCAGCAAGACTAGCGGGGGGTCCACAGATACGCAGTATTTT
TRBV5-6	.	14	TRBD2	TRBJ2-7	CASSLGEGGYEQYF	TGTGCCAGCAGCTTGGGGGAGGGAGGGTACGAGCAGTACTTC
TRBV5-6	once	16	TRBD1	TRBJ2-3	CASSQGDGSIVGTQYF	TGTGCCAGCAGCCAGGGGGACGGCTCAATAGTAGGCACGCAGTATTTT
TRBV28	.	14	.	TRBJ2-1	CASSLLVGRQEQFF	TGTGCCAGCAGTTTATTAGTGGGCAGACAGGAGCAGTTCTTC
TRBV6-5	.	16	TRBD2	TRBJ2-5	CASSYSGLAGRETQYF	TGTGCCAGCAGTTACTCAGGTCTAGCGGGACGAGAGACCCAGTACTTC
TRBV29-1	.	13	.	TRBJ2-2	CSVAKSGIGELFF	TGCAGCGTTGCTAAGTCAGGAATAGGGGAGCTGTTTTTT
TRBV27	few	16	.	TRBJ1-5	CASILGQDESNQPQHF	TGTGCCAGCATCCTTGGCCAGGACGAGAGCAATCAGCCCCAGCATTTT
TRBV28	.	12	.	TRBJ1-2	CASSDRPYGYTF	TGTGCCAGCAGCGACAGACCCTATGGCTACACCTTC
TRBV29-1	.	19	TRBD2	TRBJ2-1	CSVEVVELAGTKAYNEQFF	TGCAGCGTTGAAGTCGTGGAACTAGCGGGAACCAAGGCCTACAATGAGCAGTTCTTC
TRBV2	few	13	.	TRBJ2-7	CASSVTQIYEQYF	TGTGCCAGCAGTGTTACACAAATCTACGAGCAGTACTTC
TRBV5-1	.	18	TRBD1	TRBJ2-1	CASSLTWGTGSSYNEQFF	TGCGCCAGCAGCCTTACTTGGGGGACAGGTAGCTCCTACAATGAGCAGTTCTTC
TRBV9	.	15	.	TRBJ2-7	CASSVAGQGTYEQYF	TGTGCCAGCAGCGTAGCGGGCCAGGGAACCTACGAGCAGTACTTC
TRBV27	.	14	.	TRBJ1-1	CASRAGGGGSEAFF	TGTGCCAGCAGGGCGGGGGGCGGGGGGTCTGAAGCTTTCTTT
TRBV7-2	.	14	TRBD2	TRBJ2-7	CASSSGLVFYEQYF	TGTGCCAGCAGCTCGGGACTAGTTTTTTACGAGCAGTACTTC
TRBV7-2	.	15	TRBD2	TRBJ2-7	CASRSKGGGSYEQYF	TGTGCCAGCAGAAGCAAAGGCGGGGGCTCCTACGAGCAGTACTTC
TRBV9	.	14	.	TRBJ2-7	CASSAGPLAYEQYF	TGTGCCAGCAGCGCAGGACCCCTAGCCTACGAGCAGTACTTC
TRBV9	.	16	TRBD1	TRBJ2-2	CASSAEDRETSGELFF	TGTGCCAGCAGCGCCGAAGACAGGGAAACATCCGGGGAGCTGTTTTTT
TRBV9	.	11	.	TRBJ2-2	CASSVPGELFF	TGTGCCAGCAGCGTCCCCGGGGAGCTGTTTTTT
TRBV2	once	13	.	TRBJ2-7	CASSPQPTQEQYF	TGTGCCAGCAGTCCTCAGCCCACTCAAGAGCAGTACTTC
TRBV30	.	12	.	TRBJ2-7	CAWSVQDYEQYF	TGTGCCTGGAGTGTACAGGACTACGAGCAGTACTTC
TRBV27	.	14	TRBD2	TRBJ2-1	CASSLSLGGDEQFF	TGTGCCAGCAGTTTATCTCTCGGGGGGGATGAGCAGTTCTTC
TRBV5-1	.	15	.	TRBJ2-3	CASKSWWGGTDTQYF	TGCGCCAGCAAATCATGGTGGGGGGGCACAGATACGCAGTATTTT
TRBV5-1	.	16	.	TRBJ2-2	CASSFRDAQNTGELFF	TGCGCCAGCAGCTTCCGGGACGCACAGAACACCGGGGAGCTGTTTTTT
TRBV5-6	.	13	.	TRBJ1-1	CASSLGSRAEAFF	TGTGCCAGCAGCTTGGGCAGTCGCGCTGAAGCTTTCTTT
TRBV7-6	.	18	TRBD2	TRBJ2-2	CASSSLAGGPIRAGELFF	TGTGCCAGCAGCTCCCTAGCGGGAGGGCCTATTAGGGCCGGGGAGCTGTTTTTT
TRBV7-2	.	17	TRBD2	TRBJ2-7	CASSRLGGLAGFVEQYF	TGTGCCAGCAGCCGATTAGGGGGACTAGCGGGGTTTGTCGAGCAGTACTTC
TRBV4-1	once	14	TRBD1	TRBJ2-1	CASSQEGTAGVLFF	TGCGCCAGCAGCCAAGAAGGGACAGCCGGTGTCCTGTTCTTC
TRBV5-5	.	15	.	TRBJ1-2	CASSLLTSGSSGYTF	TGTGCCAGCAGCTTGTTAACTTCTGGGAGCTCGGGCTACACCTTC
TRBV7-2	once	14	.	TRBJ1-4	CASSFKLGDEKLFF	TGTGCCAGCAGCTTCAAATTGGGCGATGAAAAACTGTTTTTT
TRBV29-1	once	12	TRBD1	TRBJ1-1	CSVDTGGSEAFF	TGCAGCGTGGACACAGGGGGTTCTGAAGCTTTCTTT
TRBV29-1	.	15	.	TRBJ1-2	CSVFVPGDRENGYTF	TGCAGCGTCTTCGTTCCAGGGGATCGGGAGAATGGCTACACCTTC
TRBV11-3	.	13	.	TRBJ2-7	CASSLVPSYEQYF	TGTGCCAGCAGCTTAGTACCCTCCTACGAGCAGTACTTC
TRBV19	once	14	.	TRBJ1-1	CASSEDMANTEAFF	TGTGCCAGTTCGGAGGACATGGCGAACACTGAAGCTTTCTTT
TRBV5-1	.	14	TRBD2	TRBJ2-7	CASSLASGTYEQYF	TGCGCCAGCAGCTTGGCTAGCGGGACCTACGAGCAGTACTTC
TRBV5-5	.	14	.	TRBJ2-7	CASSPIEISSWQYF	TGTGCCAGCAGCCCGATCGAGATTTCGAGTTGGCAGTACTTC
TRBV6-1	.	11	.	TRBJ2-1	CATNSYNEQFF	TGTGCCACCAACTCCTACAATGAGCAGTTCTTC
TRBV28	.	14	TRBD1	TRBJ1-5	CATESQGGNQPQHF	TGTGCCACCGAATCCCAGGGGGGCAATCAGCCCCAGCATTTT
TRBV7-9	.	14	TRBD1	TRBJ1-6	CASSRDSKNSPLHF	TGTGCCAGCAGCCGGGACAGCAAGAATTCACCCCTCCACTTT
TRBV6-5	.	13	TRBD2	TRBJ2-3	CASSMRLAGTQYF	TGTGCCAGCAGTATGAGACTAGCTGGTACGCAGTATTTT
TRBV27	.	17	TRBD2	TRBJ2-1	CASSLIGTSGGHNEQFF	TGTGCCAGCAGTTTAATCGGGACTAGCGGGGGCCACAATGAGCAGTTCTTC
TRBV7-9	.	16	.	TRBJ1-4	CASSFRGYATNEKLFF	TGTGCCAGCAGCTTCAGGGGTTACGCAACTAATGAAAAACTGTTTTTT
TRBV6-5	.	12	.	TRBJ2-7	CASSISSYEQYF	TGTGCCAGCAGCATCAGCAGCTACGAGCAGTACTTC
TRBV6-4	.	15	.	TRBJ1-2	CASSVGAGGGYGYTF	TGTGCCAGCAGTGTAGGGGCCGGCGGGGGATATGGCTACACCTTC
TRBV13	.	14	.	TRBJ2-2	CASSLIPPTGELFF	TGTGCCAGCAGCTTAATCCCCCCTACCGGGGAGCTGTTTTTT
TRBV7-6	.	13	.	TRBJ2-1	CASSLDPYNEQFF	TGTGCCAGCAGCTTGGACCCCTACAATGAGCAGTTCTTC
TRBV7-8	.	15	.	TRBJ1-2	CASTTWDDRNYGYTF	TGTGCCAGCACCACTTGGGACGACAGAAACTATGGCTACACCTTC